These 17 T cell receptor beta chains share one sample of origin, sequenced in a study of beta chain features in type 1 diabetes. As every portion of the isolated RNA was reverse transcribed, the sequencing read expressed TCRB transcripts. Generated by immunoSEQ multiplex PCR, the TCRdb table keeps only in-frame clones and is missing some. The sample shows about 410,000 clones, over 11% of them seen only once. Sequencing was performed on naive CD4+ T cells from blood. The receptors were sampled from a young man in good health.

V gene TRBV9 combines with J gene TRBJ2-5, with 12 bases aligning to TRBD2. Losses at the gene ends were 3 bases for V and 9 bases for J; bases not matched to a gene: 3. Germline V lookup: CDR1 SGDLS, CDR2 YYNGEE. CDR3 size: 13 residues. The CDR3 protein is CASSGGTSGSQYF. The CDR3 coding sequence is TGTGCCAGCAGCGGAGGGACTAGCGGGTCCCAGTACTTC.

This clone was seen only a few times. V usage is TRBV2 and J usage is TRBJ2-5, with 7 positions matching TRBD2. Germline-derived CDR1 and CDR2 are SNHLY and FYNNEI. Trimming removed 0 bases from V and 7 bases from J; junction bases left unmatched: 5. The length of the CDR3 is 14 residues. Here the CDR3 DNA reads TGTGCCAGCAGTGAAGCCGGGGGGTTAGGGACCCAGTACTTC. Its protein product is CASSEAGGLGTQYF.

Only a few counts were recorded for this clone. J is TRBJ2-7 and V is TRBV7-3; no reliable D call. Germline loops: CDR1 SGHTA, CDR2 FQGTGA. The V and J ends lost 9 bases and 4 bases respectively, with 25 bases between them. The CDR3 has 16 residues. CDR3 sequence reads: CARPQPTVTPKYEQYV. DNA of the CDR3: TGTGCCAGACCCCAGCCGACCGTCACGCCTAAATACGAGCAGTACGTC.

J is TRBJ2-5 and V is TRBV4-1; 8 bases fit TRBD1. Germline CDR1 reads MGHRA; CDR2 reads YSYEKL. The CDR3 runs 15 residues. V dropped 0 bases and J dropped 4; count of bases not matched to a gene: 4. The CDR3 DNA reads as TGCGCCAGCAGCCAAGAGTCCAGGGGGCGAGAGACCCAGTACTTC. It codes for CASSQESRGRETQYF.

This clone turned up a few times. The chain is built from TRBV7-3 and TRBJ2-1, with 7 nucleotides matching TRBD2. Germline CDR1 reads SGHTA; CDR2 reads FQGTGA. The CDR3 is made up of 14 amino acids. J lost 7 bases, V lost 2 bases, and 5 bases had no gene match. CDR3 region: CASSLGGSLNEQFF. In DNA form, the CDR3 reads TGTGCCAGCAGCTTAGGCGGGAGCCTTAATGAGCAGTTCTTC.

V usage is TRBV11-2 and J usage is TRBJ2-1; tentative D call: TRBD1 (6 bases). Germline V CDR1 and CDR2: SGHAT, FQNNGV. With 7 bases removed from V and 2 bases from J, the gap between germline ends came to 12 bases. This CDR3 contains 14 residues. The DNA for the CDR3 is TGTGCCAGCATCAACAGGGTTCCCTACAATGAGCAGTTCTTC. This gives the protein CASINRVPYNEQFF.

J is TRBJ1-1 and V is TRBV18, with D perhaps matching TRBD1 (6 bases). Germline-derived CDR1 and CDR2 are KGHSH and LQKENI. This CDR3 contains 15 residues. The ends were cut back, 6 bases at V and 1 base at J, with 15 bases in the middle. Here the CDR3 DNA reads TGTGCCAGCTCCCTAACCCCGACAGGGAACACTGAAGCTTTCTTT. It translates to CASSLTPTGNTEAFF.

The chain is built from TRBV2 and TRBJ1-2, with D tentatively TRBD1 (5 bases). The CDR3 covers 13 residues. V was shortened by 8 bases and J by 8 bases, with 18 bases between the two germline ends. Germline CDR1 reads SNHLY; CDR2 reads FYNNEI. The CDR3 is CASHSTVPGGYTF. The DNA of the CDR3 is TGTGCCAGCCACTCGACAGTTCCGGGAGGCTACACCTTC.

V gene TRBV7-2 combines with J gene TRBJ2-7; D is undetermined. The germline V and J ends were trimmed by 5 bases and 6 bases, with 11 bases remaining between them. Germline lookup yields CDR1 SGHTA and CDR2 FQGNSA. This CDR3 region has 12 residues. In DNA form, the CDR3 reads TGTGCCAGCAGCCACCCAGGTTCCGAGCAGTACGTC. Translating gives CASSHPGSEQYV.

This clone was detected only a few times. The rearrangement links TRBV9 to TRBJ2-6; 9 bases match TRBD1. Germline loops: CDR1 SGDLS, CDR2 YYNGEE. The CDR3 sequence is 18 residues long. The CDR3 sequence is CFSLPGTGCLSGANVLTF. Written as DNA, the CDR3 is TGTTTTTCCCTCCCGGGGACAGGGTGCCTCTCTGGGGCCAACGTCCTGACTTTC.

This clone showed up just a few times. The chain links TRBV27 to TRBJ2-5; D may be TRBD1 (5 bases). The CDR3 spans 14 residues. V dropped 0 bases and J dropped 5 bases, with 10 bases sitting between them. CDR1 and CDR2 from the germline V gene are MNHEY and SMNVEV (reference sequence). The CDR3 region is CASSLSQGWETQYF. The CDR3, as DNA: TGTGCCAGCAGTTTATCCCAGGGATGGGAGACCCAGTACTTC.

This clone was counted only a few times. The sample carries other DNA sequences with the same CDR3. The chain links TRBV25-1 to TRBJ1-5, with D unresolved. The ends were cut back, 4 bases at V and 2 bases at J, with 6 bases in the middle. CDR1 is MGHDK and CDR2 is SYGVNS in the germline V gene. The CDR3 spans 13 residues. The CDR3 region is CASSGVGNQPQHF. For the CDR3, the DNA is TGTGCCAGCAGTGGCGTAGGCAATCAGCCCCAGCATTTT.

The CDR3 sequence: CAWSRALEYEQYV. In DNA form, the CDR3 reads TGTGCCTGGAGTCGGGCATTGGAATACGAGCAGTACGTC. The chain combines TRBV30 with TRBJ2-7, with D hard to call. Trimming removed 2 bases at V and 4 bases at J, with 12 bases between. This CDR3 region has 13 residues. Germline assignment: CDR1 GTSNPN and CDR2 SVGIG (reference sequence).

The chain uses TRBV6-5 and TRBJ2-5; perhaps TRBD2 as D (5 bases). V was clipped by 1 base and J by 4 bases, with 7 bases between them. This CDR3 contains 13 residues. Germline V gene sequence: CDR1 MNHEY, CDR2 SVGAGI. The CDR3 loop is CASSYLARETQYF. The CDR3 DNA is TGTGCCAGCAGTTACTTAGCGCGAGAGACCCAGTACTTC.

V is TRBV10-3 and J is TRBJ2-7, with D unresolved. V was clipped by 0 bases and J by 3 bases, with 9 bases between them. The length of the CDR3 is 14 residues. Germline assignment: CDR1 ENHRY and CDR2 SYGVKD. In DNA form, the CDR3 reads TGTGCCATCAGTGAGTCGGTTCAGTACTACGAGCAGTACTTC. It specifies CAISESVQYYEQYF.

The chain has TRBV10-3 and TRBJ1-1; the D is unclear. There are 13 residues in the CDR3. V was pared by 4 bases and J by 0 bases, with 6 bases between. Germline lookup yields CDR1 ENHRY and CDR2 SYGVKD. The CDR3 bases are TGTGCCATCAGTGCTCTGATGAACACTGAAGCTTTCTTT. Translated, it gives CAISALMNTEAFF.

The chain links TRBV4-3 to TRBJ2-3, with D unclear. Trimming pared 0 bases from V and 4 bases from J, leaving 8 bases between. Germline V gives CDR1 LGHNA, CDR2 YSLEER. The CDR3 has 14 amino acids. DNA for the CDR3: TGCGCCAGCAGCCAAGAAGGCGCGGCAGATACGCAGTATTTT. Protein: CASSQEGAADTQYF.